A single sample is the source of the 8 T cell receptor beta chains below, sequenced in a study of T-cell reconstitution after alpha-beta-depleted transplantation in children. Unique molecular identifiers were built into the TCRbeta library. TCRdb redid the calling of the PCR reads with MiXCR, one entry per CDR3 protein. The repertoire includes just under 550,000 distinct CDR3 sequences, roughly 18% of them detected once, and over 3% sits in the top ten. The starting material was PBMCs from the stem cell graft donor, obtained from the stem cell graft. The source of these receptors is a human donor who donated a stem cell graft to a child with acute lymphoblastic leukemia.

V gene TRBV14 combines with J gene TRBJ2-7; D might be TRBD1 (6 bases). Germline V gives CDR1 SGHDN, CDR2 FVKESK. The CDR3 is 15 amino acids. V was pared by 4 bases and J by 4 bases, with 17 bases between. Here the CDR3 reads CASSLGQNLMYEQYF. CDR3 bases: TGTGCCAGCAGCCTCGGACAGAACTTGATGTACGAGCAGTACTTC.

The V and J genes are TRBV9 and TRBJ2-1; the match to TRBD2 covers 12 bases. The CDR3 is made up of 16 amino acids. CDR1 SGDLS and CDR2 YYNGEE come from the germline V gene. V lost 3 bases to trimming and J lost 4 bases; unmatched junction nucleotides: 5. The CDR3 protein is CASSEGLAGNYNEQFF. The DNA for the CDR3 is TGTGCCAGCAGCGAGGGACTAGCGGGCAATTACAATGAGCAGTTCTTC.

With regard to this clonotype: An end of the junction does not agree with germline; a read error may underlie this. The genes are TRBV3-1 and TRBJ1-3, with a tentative D call TRBD1 (6 bases). This CDR3 contains 17 residues. The germline CDR1 and CDR2 sequences are LGHDT and YNNKEL (reference sequence). This CDR3 is CATSQDLDRTSGNTIYF. Written as DNA, the CDR3 is TGTGCCACCAGCCAAGATCTCGACAGGACCTCTGGAAACACCATATATTTT.

The chain employs TRBV25-1 and TRBJ1-1; D is possibly TRBD1 (6 bases). CDR3 size: 13 residues. CDR1 and CDR2 from the germline V gene are MGHDK and SYGVNS. Trimming removed 5 bases from V and 3 bases from J, with 10 bases in between. CDR3 in amino acids: CASSTNRDTEAFF. The CDR3 region has the DNA TGTGCCAGCAGTACCAACAGGGACACTGAAGCTTTCTTT.

The chain joins TRBV10-3 to TRBJ1-1, with D perhaps matching TRBD1 (6 bases). CDR3 length: 14 amino acids. Germline-derived CDR1 and CDR2 are ENHRY and SYGVKD. The ends were cut back, 5 bases at V and 0 bases at J, with 10 bases in the middle. Written as DNA, the CDR3 is TGTGCCATCAGTACGGGACAATTGAACACTGAAGCTTTCTTT. Its translation is CAISTGQLNTEAFF.

The sample holds a few counts of this clonotype. This sequence joins TRBV15 and TRBJ2-7; unclear D gene. The CDR3 consists of 13 residues. The germline V gene encodes CDR1 LNHNV and CDR2 YYDKDF (reference sequence). V lost 0 bases and J 2 bases, leaving 5 bases between the germline ends. The CDR3 loop reads CATSRESTYEQYF. As DNA, the CDR3 is TGTGCCACCAGCAGAGAGAGTACCTACGAGCAGTACTTC.

This clonotype was found a few times. V usage is TRBV18 and J usage is TRBJ2-1; 16 positions match TRBD2. CDR1 is KGHSH, CDR2 LQKENI, per germline. The V and J ends lost 2 bases and 6 bases, in that order; junction bases with no gene match: 4. The CDR3 spans 17 residues. The CDR3 reads CASSPGTSGRAVNEQFF. The CDR3 region has the DNA TGTGCCAGCTCACCAGGGACTAGCGGGAGGGCCGTCAATGAGCAGTTCTTC.

The chain joins TRBV20-1 to TRBJ2-1; 7 bases align to TRBD2. CDR3 length: 14 residues. V was pared by 3 bases and J by 0 bases, with 2 bases of the junction left unmatched. Germline-derived CDR1 and CDR2 are DFQATT and SNEGSKA (reference sequence). CDR3 region: CSARERDSYNEQFF. The CDR3 nucleotides read TGCAGTGCTAGGGAGCGGGACTCCTACAATGAGCAGTTCTTC.